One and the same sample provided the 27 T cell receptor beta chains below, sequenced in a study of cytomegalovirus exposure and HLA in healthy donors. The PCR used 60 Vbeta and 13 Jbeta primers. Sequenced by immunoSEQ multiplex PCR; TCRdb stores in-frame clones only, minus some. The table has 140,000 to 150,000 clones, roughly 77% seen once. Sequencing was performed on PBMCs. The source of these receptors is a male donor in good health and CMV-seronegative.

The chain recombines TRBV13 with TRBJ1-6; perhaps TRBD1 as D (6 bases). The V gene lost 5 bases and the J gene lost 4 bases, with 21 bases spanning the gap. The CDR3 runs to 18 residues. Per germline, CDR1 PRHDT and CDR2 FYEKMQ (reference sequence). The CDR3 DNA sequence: TGTGCCAGCAGCGCCAGACAGGTTGCGATTACTTATAATTCACCCCTCCACTTT. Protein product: CASSARQVAITYNSPLHF. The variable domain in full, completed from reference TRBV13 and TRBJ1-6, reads AAGVIQSPRHLIKEKRETATLKCYPIPRHDTVYWYQQGPGQDPQFLISFYEKMQSDKGSIPDRFSAQQFSDYHSELNMSSLELGDSALYFCASSARQVAITYNSPLHFGNGTRLTVT.

The CDR3 DNA is TGTGCCAGTAGTAACCCAGGGTTTCAGGACTATGGCTACACCTTC. This translates into CASSNPGFQDYGYTF. The V call is TRBV19, the J call TRBJ1-2, with D perhaps matching TRBD1 (5 bases). Trimming left V 4 bases short and J 3 bases short, with 15 bases between. The V gene's germline CDR1 is LNHDA and CDR2 SQIVND (reference sequence). The CDR3 sequence is 15 residues long.

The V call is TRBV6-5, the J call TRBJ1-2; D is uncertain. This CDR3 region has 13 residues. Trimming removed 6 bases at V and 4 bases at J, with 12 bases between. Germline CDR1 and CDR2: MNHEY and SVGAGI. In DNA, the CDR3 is TGTGCCAGCAGCCCCGGACTGCGCTATGGCTACACCTTC. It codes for CASSPGLRYGYTF.

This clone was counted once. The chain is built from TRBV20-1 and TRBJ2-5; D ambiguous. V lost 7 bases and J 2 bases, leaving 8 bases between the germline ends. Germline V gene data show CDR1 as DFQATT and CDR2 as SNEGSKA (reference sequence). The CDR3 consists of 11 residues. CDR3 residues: CSGAIQETQYF. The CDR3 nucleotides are TGCAGTGGTGCTATACAAGAGACCCAGTACTTC.

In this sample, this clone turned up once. CDR3: CASRVGEGAGAGLPETQYF. The CDR3 nucleotides read TGCGCCAGCAGAGTAGGAGAGGGGGCTGGAGCGGGCCTCCCGGAGACCCAGTACTTC. The V and J genes are TRBV5-1 and TRBJ2-5; maybe TRBD1 (7 bases). V lost 5 bases to trimming and J lost 5 bases, with 31 bases between them. CDR1 is SGHRS, CDR2 YFSETQ, per germline. CDR3 length equals 19 residues.

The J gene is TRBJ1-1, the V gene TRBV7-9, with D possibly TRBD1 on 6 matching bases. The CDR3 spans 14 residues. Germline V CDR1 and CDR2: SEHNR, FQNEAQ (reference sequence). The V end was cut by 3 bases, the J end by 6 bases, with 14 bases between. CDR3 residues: CASSLEIRGAEAFF. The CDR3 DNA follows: TGTGCCAGCAGCTTGGAGATCAGGGGCGCTGAAGCTTTCTTT.

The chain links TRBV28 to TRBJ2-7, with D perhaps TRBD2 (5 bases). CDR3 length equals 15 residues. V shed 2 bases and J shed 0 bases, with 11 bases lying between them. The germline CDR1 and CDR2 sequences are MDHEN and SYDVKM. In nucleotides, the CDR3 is TGTGCCAGCAGTTTAAGAGGGATGAGCTCCTACGAGCAGTACTTC. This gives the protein CASSLRGMSSYEQYF. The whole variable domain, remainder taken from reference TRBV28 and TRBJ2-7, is DVKVTQSSRYLVKRTGEKVFLECVQDMDHENMFWYRQDPGLGLRLIYFSYDVKMKEKGDIPEGYSVSREKKERFSLILESASTNQTSMYLCASSLRGMSSYEQYFGPGTRLTVT.

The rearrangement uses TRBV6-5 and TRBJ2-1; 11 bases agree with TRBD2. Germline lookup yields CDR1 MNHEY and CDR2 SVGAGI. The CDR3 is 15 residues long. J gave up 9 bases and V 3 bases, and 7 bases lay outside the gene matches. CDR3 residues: CASSYSTSGDSEQFF. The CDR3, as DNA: TGTGCCAGCAGTTATTCGACTAGCGGGGACAGTGAGCAGTTCTTC.

This chain's CDR3 is CASSLIPGSYEQYF. The CDR3 bases are TGTGCCAGCAGCTTAATCCCAGGGTCCTACGAGCAGTACTTC. The chain uses TRBV7-2 and TRBJ2-7; possible D gene TRBD1, 5 bases. The V gene lost 2 bases and the J gene lost 1 base, with 9 bases spanning the gap. This CDR3 contains 14 residues. The V gene's germline CDR1 is SGHTA and CDR2 FQGNSA.

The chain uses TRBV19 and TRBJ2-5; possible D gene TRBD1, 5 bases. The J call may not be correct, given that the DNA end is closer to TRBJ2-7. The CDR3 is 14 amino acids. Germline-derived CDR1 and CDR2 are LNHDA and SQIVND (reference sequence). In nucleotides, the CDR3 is TGTGCCAGTAGTATAACAGGAATGCACTACGAGCAGTACTTC. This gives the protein CASSITGMHYEQYF.

CDR3 loop: CASSPLQGEGANVLTF. CDR3 bases: TGTGCCAGCAGCCCGCTACAGGGGGAAGGGGCCAACGTCCTGACTTTC. The V and J genes are TRBV7-6 and TRBJ2-6, with 8 bases aligning to TRBD1. With 5 bases clipped from V and 4 bases from J, the junction kept 7 bases outside the gene matches. Per the germline V gene, CDR1 is SGHVS and CDR2 is FNYEAQ. The CDR3 contains 16 residues. The full variable domain, completed using reference TRBV7-6 and TRBJ2-6, is GAGVSQSPRYKVTKRGQDVALRCDPISGHVSLYWYRQALGQGPEFLTYFNYEAQQDKSGLPNDRFSAERPEGSISTLTIQRTEQRDSAMYRCASSPLQGEGANVLTFGAGSRLTVL.

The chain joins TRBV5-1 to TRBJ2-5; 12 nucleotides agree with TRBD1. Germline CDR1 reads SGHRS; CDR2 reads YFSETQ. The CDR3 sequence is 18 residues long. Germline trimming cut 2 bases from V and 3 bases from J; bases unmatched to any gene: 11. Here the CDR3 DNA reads TGCGCCAGCAGCTTCTCCGGGACAGGGGGCTTGTGGGAAGAGACCCAGTACTTC. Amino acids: CASSFSGTGGLWEETQYF.

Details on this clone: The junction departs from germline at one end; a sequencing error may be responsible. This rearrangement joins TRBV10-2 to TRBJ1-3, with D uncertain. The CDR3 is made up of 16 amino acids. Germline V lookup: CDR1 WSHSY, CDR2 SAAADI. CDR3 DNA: TGCGCCGGCAGTGAAGCACTCCACCTCTCTGGAAACACCATATATTTT. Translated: CAGSEALHLSGNTIYF.

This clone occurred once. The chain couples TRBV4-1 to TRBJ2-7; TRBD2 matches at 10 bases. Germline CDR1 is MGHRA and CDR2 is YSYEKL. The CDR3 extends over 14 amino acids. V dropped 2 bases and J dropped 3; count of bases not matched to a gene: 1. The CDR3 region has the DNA TGCGCCAGCAGCCAAACTAGCGGGGTCTACGAGCAGTACTTC. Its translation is CASSQTSGVYEQYF.

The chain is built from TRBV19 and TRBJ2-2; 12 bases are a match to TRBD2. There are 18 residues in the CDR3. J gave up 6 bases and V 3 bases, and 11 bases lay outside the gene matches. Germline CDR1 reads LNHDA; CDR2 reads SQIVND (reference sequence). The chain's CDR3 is CASSMAGLAGSGAGELFF. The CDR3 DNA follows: TGTGCCAGTAGTATGGCTGGACTAGCGGGAAGCGGCGCCGGGGAGCTGTTTTTT.

In DNA, the CDR3 is TGTGCCAGTAGTATGAGGACTTCCTACAATGAGCAGTTCTTC. This sequence encodes CASSMRTSYNEQFF. The chain has TRBV19 and TRBJ2-1; tentatively, D is TRBD2 (5 bases). The V gene's germline CDR1 is LNHDA and CDR2 SQIVND (reference sequence). Trimming stripped 3 bases from V and 1 base from J, with 7 bases between. This CDR3 comprises 14 residues.

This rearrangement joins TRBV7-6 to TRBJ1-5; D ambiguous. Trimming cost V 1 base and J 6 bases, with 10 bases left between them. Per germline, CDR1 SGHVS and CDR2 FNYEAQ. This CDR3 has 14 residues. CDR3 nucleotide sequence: TGTGCCAGCAGCTTAGGAGGGCCTGGTCAGCCCCAGCATTTT. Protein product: CASSLGGPGQPQHF.

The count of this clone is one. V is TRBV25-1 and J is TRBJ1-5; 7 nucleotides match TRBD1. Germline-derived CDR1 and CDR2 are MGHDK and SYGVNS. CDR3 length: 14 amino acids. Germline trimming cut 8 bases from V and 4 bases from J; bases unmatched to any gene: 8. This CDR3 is CASEQTGRNQPQHF. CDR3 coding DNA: TGTGCCAGCGAACAGACAGGGCGGAATCAGCCCCAGCATTTT.

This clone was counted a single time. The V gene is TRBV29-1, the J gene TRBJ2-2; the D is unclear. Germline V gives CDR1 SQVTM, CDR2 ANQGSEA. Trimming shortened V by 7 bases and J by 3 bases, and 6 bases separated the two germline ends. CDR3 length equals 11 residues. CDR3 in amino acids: CSGSYTGELFF. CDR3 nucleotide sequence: TGCAGCGGTAGTTACACCGGGGAGCTGTTTTTT.

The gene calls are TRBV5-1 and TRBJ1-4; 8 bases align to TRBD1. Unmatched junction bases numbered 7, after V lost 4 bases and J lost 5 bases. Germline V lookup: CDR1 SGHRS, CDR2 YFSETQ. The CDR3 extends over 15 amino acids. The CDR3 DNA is TGCGCCAGCAGCGCGGAGGGGACAGGAAATGAAAAACTGTTTTTT. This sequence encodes CASSAEGTGNEKLFF.

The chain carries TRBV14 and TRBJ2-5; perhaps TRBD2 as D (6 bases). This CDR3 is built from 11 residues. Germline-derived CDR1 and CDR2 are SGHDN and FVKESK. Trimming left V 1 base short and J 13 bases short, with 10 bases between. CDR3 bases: TGTGCCAGCAGCCAAGGTGTAGCGGTGTACTTC. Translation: CASSQGVAVYF.

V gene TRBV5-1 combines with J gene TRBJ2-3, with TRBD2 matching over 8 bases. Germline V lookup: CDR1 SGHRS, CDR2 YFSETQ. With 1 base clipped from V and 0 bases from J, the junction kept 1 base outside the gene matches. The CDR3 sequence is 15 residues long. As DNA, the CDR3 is TGCGCCAGCAGCTTGTCTAGCGGGAGCACAGATACGCAGTATTTT. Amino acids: CASSLSSGSTDTQYF.

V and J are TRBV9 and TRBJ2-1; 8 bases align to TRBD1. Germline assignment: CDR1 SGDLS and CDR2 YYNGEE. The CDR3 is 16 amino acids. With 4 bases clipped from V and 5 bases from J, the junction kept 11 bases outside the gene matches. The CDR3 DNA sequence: TGTGCCAGCAGCACGACAGCCGGGACAGGAAACAATGAGCAGTTCTTC. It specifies CASSTTAGTGNNEQFF.

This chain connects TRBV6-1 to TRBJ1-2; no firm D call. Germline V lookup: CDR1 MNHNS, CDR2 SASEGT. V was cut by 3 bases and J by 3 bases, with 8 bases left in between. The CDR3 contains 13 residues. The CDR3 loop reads CASSEEGHYGYTF. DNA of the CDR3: TGTGCCAGCAGTGAGGAGGGCCACTATGGCTACACCTTC.

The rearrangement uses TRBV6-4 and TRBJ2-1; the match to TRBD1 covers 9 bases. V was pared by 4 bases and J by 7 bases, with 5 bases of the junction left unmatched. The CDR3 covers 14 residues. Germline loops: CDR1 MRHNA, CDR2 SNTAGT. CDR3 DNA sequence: TGTGCCAGCAGTGGGGACAGGGCGGGGAATGAGCAGTTCTTC. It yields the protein CASSGDRAGNEQFF.

The CDR3 reads CASSPRQGTYEQYF. The DNA of the CDR3 is TGTGCCAGCAGCCCTCGACAGGGGACCTACGAGCAGTACTTC. The genes are TRBV6-6 and TRBJ2-7; 8 nucleotides match TRBD1. Trimming cost V 6 bases and J 2 bases; bases outside gene matches: 6. CDR1 is MNHNY and CDR2 is SVGAGI in the germline V gene (reference sequence). The CDR3 runs 14 residues.

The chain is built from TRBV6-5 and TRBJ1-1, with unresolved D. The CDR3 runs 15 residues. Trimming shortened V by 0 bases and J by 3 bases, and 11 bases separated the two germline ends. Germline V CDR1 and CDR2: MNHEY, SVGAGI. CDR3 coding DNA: TGTGCCAGCAGTTACTCGCCACTGAGGGACACTGAAGCTTTCTTT. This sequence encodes CASSYSPLRDTEAFF.